The entry that follows covers one T cell receptor (beta chain) sequence. Its specificity is not known. This entry comes from a study of shared clonotypes between healthy human individuals. General observations from the study: Clonotype sharing among donors likely depends on sequencing depth.

V was shortened by 5 bases and J by 5 bases, with 22 bases between the two germline ends. The CDR3 runs to 16 residues. Germline V gene lookup returns CDR1 SGHNT and CDR2 YYREEE (reference sequence). Sequenced by immunoSEQ multiplex PCR; TCRdb stores in-frame clones only, minus some. The repertoire consists of approximately 2,300,000 clones, with about 90% occurring once and the leading ten covering 0.3% to 0.4%. Input material: naive CD4+ T cells from PBMCs. Subset indicated: CD45RA+ positively selected. The receptor was isolated from a man aged 18 to 29 in good health. Some clones in this sample may be carry-over from other donors' samples. The V call is TRBV5-4, the J call TRBJ2-5; D is possibly TRBD2 (7 bases). The DNA of the CDR3 is TGTGCCAGCAGGGGCAGTCGGGGGGCGCGAGGGGAGACCCAGTACTTC. Protein product: CASRGSRGARGETQYF.